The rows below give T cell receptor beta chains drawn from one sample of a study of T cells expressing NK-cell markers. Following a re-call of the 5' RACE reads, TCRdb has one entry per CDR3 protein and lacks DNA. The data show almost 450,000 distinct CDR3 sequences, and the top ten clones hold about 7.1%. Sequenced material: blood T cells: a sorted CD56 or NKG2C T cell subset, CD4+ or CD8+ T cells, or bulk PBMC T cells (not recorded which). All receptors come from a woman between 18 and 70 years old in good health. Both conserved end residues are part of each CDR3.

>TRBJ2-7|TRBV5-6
CASSARFYEQYF
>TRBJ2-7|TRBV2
CASVQSYEQYF
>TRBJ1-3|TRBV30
CAWSQTASGVPRWRNTIYF
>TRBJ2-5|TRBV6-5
CASSYGTKETQYF
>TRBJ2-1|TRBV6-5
CASSYSSFAAQNNEQFF
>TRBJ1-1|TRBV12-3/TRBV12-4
CASSGRGKNTEAFF
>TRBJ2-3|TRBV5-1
CASSLGASGNDLDTQYF
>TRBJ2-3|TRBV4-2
CASSQDRLASSTDTQYF
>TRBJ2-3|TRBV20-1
CSATVPGNTDTQYF
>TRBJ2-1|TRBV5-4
CASSFAGTGAHMGQFF
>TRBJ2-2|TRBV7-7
CASSSRGTGELFF
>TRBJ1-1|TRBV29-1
CSAGEGLNTEAFF
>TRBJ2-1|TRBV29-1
CSVEVLTGQQQFF
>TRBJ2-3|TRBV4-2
CASSQVRTVPTDTQYF
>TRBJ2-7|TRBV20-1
CSVLQGYLTTREQYF
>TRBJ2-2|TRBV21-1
CASSIKRRTGTGYGELFF
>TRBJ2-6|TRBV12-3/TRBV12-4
CASSFSSGGSSGANVLTF
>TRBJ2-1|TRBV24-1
CATSDFLGIEQFF
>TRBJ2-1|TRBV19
CASGLASGNGFEQFF
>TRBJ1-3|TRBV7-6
CASSFPGEENTIYF
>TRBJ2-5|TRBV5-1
CASRGADVQETQYF
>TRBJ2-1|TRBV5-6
CASSFTSGGDEQFF
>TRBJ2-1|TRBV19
CASSIFPTSGYNEQFF
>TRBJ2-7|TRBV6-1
CASSRDRISYEQYF